A selection of T cell receptor beta chains follows, all from one sample in a study of OX40 agonist ivuxolimab in advanced cancers. Measured with immunoSEQ multiplex PCR; TCRdb has only the in-frame clones, and not every one. The repertoire includes around 74,000 clones, 89% of them detected once, and approximately 2.3% sits in the top ten. The source material was CD4+ or CD8+ T cells sorted from blood, sampled in a trial of the OX40 agonist ivuxolimab. These receptors originate from an adult with an advanced solid tumor such as melanoma, head and neck, liver or kidney cancer. Each CDR3 is given with its conserved first and last residue. A D gene is named only where the DNA matches it firmly. Expanded clones get a size class; other rows say once, few or many, or leave the size out.

clone_size | d_call | j_call | v_call | cdr3_nt | cdr3_aa
NA | TRBD1 | TRBJ2-4 | TRBV5-4 | TGTGCCAGCAGCAACGGGACAGGGATGAAAAACATTCAGTACTTC | CASSNGTGMKNIQYF
NA | NA | TRBJ2-2 | TRBV11-2 | TGTGCCAGCAGCAGACTCCATACAGGGAGAGGATGGACCGGGGAGCTGTTTTTT | CASSRLHTGRGWTGELFF
NA | TRBD1 | TRBJ1-1 | TRBV10-3 | TGTGCCATCAGGGACAGGCCAGGGGACACTGAAGCTTTCTTT | CAIRDRPGDTEAFF
NA | NA | TRBJ1-3 | TRBV30 | TGTGCCTGGAGGCCCTCTGGTGGAAACACCATATATTTT | CAWRPSGGNTIYF
NA | NA | TRBJ1-3 | TRBV2 | TGTGCCAGCAGCCTTCAAAACACCATATATTTT | CASSLQNTIYF
NA | NA | TRBJ1-1 | TRBV29-1 | TGCAGCGTTGTCAGAAGCCAGACGGGGAACACTGAAGCTTTCTTT | CSVVRSQTGNTEAFF
NA | TRBD1 | TRBJ1-2 | TRBV6-5 | TGTGCCAGCACCCTCGGACAGGGGGATGGCTACACCTTC | CASTLGQGDGYTF
NA | TRBD2 | TRBJ2-2 | TRBV19 | TGTGCCAGTAGACTCGGCCGGGGGGCCGGGGAGCTGTTTTTT | CASRLGRGAGELFF
NA | TRBD2 | TRBJ2-5 | TRBV4-2 | TGTGCCAGCAGCCAAGATTTAGCACTAGCGAAGACCCAGTACTTC | CASSQDLALAKTQYF
NA | TRBD1 | TRBJ1-1 | TRBV11-3 | TGTGCCAGCAGCAGGGACAGGAATGCTGAAGCTTTCTTT | CASSRDRNAEAFF
NA | TRBD2 | TRBJ2-5 | TRBV9 | TGTGCCAGCAGCGTAGTTAGCGGGATTCAAGAGACCCAGTACTTC | CASSVVSGIQETQYF
NA | NA | TRBJ1-6 | TRBV10-3 | TGTGCCATCAGTGAGATGGCCATGGAATCACCCCTCCACTTT | CAISEMAMESPLHF
NA | NA | TRBJ2-1 | TRBV2 | TGTGCCAGCAGTTTACAGGTTCCCTCCTACAATGAGCAGTTCTTC | CASSLQVPSYNEQFF
once | NA | TRBJ2-7 | TRBV5-1 | TGCGCCAGCAGCTTGGCAGGGGTCTACGAGCAGTACTTC | CASSLAGVYEQYF
NA | NA | TRBJ1-5 | TRBV21-1 | TGTGCCAGCAGCACCCGGGGGCCCCAGCATTTT | CASSTRGPQHF
NA | TRBD2 | TRBJ2-2 | TRBV4-1 | TGCGCCAGCAGCCAAGCCCTCGGTCTAGCGGGAGGGCCCCAATTGTCCGGGGAGCTGTTTTTT | CASSQALGLAGGPQLSGELFF
NA | NA | TRBJ1-1 | TRBV15 | TGTGCCACCAGGGGGGGAGGGGGGCCTCACACTGAAGCTTTCTTT | CATRGGGGPHTEAFF
NA | NA | TRBJ1-1 | TRBV28 | TGTGCCAGCAGTTCCGGAGCGGGGTATGAAGCTTTCTTT | CASSSGAGYEAFF
NA | NA | TRBJ2-3 | TRBV7-2 | TGTGCCAGCAGCTTAAGGCTAGCGTCAGATACGCAGTATTTT | CASSLRLASDTQYF
NA | TRBD1 | TRBJ2-5 | TRBV7-7 | TGTGCTAGCAGCTTCGGACAGGGGGAAGAGACCCAGTACTTC | CASSFGQGEETQYF
NA | TRBD2 | TRBJ2-2 | TRBV27 | TGTGCCAGCAGTTTCTGGCGGGAGCCCACATCCGGGGAGCTGTTTTTT | CASSFWREPTSGELFF
NA | TRBD1 | TRBJ1-2 | TRBV5-1 | TGCGCCAGCAGCTTGGAATTACAGGGGTGGGACGGCTACACCTTC | CASSLELQGWDGYTF
NA | NA | TRBJ1-1 | TRBV28 | TGTGCCGCGGGGGAGACGGGGAACACTGAAGCTTTCTTT | CAAGETGNTEAFF
NA | NA | TRBJ1-2 | TRBV5-4 | TGTGCCAGCAGCCCAAACCCGGCAGGGCGAAATGGCTACACCTTC | CASSPNPAGRNGYTF
NA | TRBD1 | TRBJ1-6 | TRBV5-5 | TGTGCCAGCAGCTTACGGACAGGGGGAGGAACACCCCTCCACTTT | CASSLRTGGGTPLHF